A selection of T cell receptor beta chains follows, all from one sample in a study of T cells in localized non-small cell lung cancer. The table came from immunoSEQ multiplex PCR; TCRdb's copy has only in-frame clones and leaves some out. The data hold about 18,000 clones, with approximately 80% observed a single time. Material: peripheral blood, obtained before any cancer treatment. All receptors come from a female donor older than 55 with stage I lung adenocarcinoma. CDR3s include the opening cysteine and the closing phenylalanine or tryptophan. D genes are given only for firm matches. A clone size is listed for some rows: how often the clone was seen (once, few, many), or a class if it is expanded.

j_gene	abundance	v_gene	d_gene	CDR3aa	CDR3nt
TRBJ2-1	-	TRBV5-1	-	CASSPDRGHSGSVGNEQFF	TGCGCCAGCAGCCCGGACCGGGGACATAGTGGGTCGGTCGGGAATGAGCAGTTCTTC
TRBJ1-1	-	TRBV2	TRBD1	CASSGQGNTEAFF	TGTGCCAGCAGTGGACAGGGGAACACTGAAGCTTTCTTT
TRBJ2-7	once	TRBV7-9	TRBD1	CASSPRQGTSYEQYF	TGTGCCAGCAGCCCCCGACAGGGGACCTCCTACGAGCAGTACTTC
TRBJ2-1	-	TRBV5-5	-	CASSLGGQLIYNEQFF	TGTGCCAGCAGCTTGGGGGGGCAGCTTATCTACAATGAGCAGTTCTTC
TRBJ2-1	-	TRBV30	TRBD2	CAWRHGTRDNEQFF	TGTGCCTGGAGACACGGGACTAGAGACAATGAGCAGTTCTTC
TRBJ1-2	once	TRBV4-2	TRBD1	CASSQDRTGMSYTF	TGTGCCAGCAGCCAAGATCGGACAGGGATGAGCTACACCTTC
TRBJ2-7	few	TRBV4-2	TRBD2	CASSQERRGNYEQYF	TGTGCCAGCAGCCAAGAACGGCGGGGGAACTACGAGCAGTACTTC
TRBJ2-7	-	TRBV6-5	TRBD1	CASSFGGTGITEQYF	TGTGCCAGCAGTTTTGGGGGGACAGGGATCACCGAGCAGTACTTC
TRBJ2-7	-	TRBV27	-	CASSFDGGRTYEQYF	TGTGCCAGCAGTTTTGATGGGGGCAGGACCTACGAGCAGTACTTC
TRBJ2-7	-	TRBV6-6	TRBD1	CASSYSNQPGGYEQYF	TGTGCCAGCAGTTACTCGAACCAGCCAGGGGGCTACGAGCAGTACTTC
TRBJ1-2	few	TRBV15	TRBD1	CATSSGQGDYGYTF	TGTGCCACCAGCAGTGGACAGGGCGACTATGGCTACACCTTC
TRBJ2-3	-	TRBV7-3	TRBD2	CASSLSGGDTDTQYF	TGTGCCAGCAGCTTAAGCGGGGGGGACACAGATACGCAGTATTTT
TRBJ1-2	-	TRBV9	TRBD1	CASSSRDRGYGYTF	TGTGCCAGCAGCTCCAGGGACAGGGGATATGGCTACACCTTC
TRBJ2-7	-	TRBV25-1	TRBD1	CASLENRDRGREQYF	TGTGCCAGCCTTGAAAACCGGGACAGGGGCCGAGAGCAGTACTTC
TRBJ2-3	-	TRBV6-7	-	CASSYGGTRGDTQYF	TGTGCCAGCAGTTACGGGGGGACTCGTGGGGATACGCAGTATTTT
TRBJ2-1	-	TRBV4-1	TRBD1	CASSPTSGGDEQFF	TGCGCCAGCAGCCCAACTTCAGGGGGCGATGAGCAGTTCTTC
TRBJ2-7	once	TRBV9	-	CASSVDPTRTYEQYF	TGTGCCAGCAGCGTAGATCCCACCCGCACCTACGAGCAGTACTTC
TRBJ1-1	-	TRBV30	-	CAWSVATAEAFF	TGTGCCTGGAGTGTGGCGACAGCTGAAGCTTTCTTT
TRBJ2-3	-	TRBV27	-	CASSRTSTDTQYF	TGTGCCAGCAGTCGTACTAGCACAGATACGCAGTATTTT
TRBJ2-7	-	TRBV14	-	CASSQNSYEQYF	TGTGCCAGCAGCCAAAACTCTTACGAGCAGTACTTC
TRBJ2-1	-	TRBV7-3	-	CASSPQGSNEQFF	TGTGCCAGCAGCCCCCAGGGTTCCAATGAGCAGTTCTTC
TRBJ2-7	-	TRBV10-2	TRBD1	CASSEAWTGGDEQYF	TGCGCCAGCAGTGAGGCCTGGACAGGGGGCGACGAGCAGTACTTC
TRBJ1-3	-	TRBV19	TRBD1	CASSLGQVNSGNTIYF	TGTGCCAGTAGTTTGGGACAGGTCAACTCTGGAAACACCATATATTTT
TRBJ2-1	-	TRBV7-9	-	CASSKTQAGEQFF	TGTGCCAGCAGCAAAACCCAGGCGGGTGAGCAGTTCTTC
TRBJ1-4	-	TRBV19	-	CASSISISSEKLFF	TGTGCCAGTAGTATATCCATCTCATCGGAAAAACTGTTTTTT
TRBJ1-1	-	TRBV30	-	CAWGPGAEAFF	TGTGCCTGGGGCCCGGGGGCTGAAGCTTTCTTT
TRBJ2-2	-	TRBV6-1	-	CASSKGGAPNTGELFF	TGTGCCAGCAGTAAAGGGGGGGCCCCGAACACCGGGGAGCTGTTTTTT
TRBJ1-1	-	TRBV19	-	CASSRQNTEAFF	TGTGCCAGTAGTAGGCAGAACACTGAAGCTTTCTTT
TRBJ1-3	-	TRBV29-1	-	CSVAPINRVDSGNTIYF	TGCAGCGTTGCCCCCATTAATCGGGTCGACTCTGGAAACACCATATATTTT
TRBJ2-2	-	TRBV7-6	-	CASSLRPGQNTGELFF	TGTGCCAGCAGCTTAAGGCCGGGACAGAACACCGGGGAGCTGTTTTTT
TRBJ1-5	-	TRBV19	-	CASSPYARDSNQPQHF	TGTGCCAGTAGCCCCTACGCCCGGGATAGCAATCAGCCCCAGCATTTT
TRBJ2-2	-	TRBV7-6	-	CASSARPGQSNTGELFF	TGTGCCAGCAGCGCGCGACCGGGACAATCGAACACCGGGGAGCTGTTTTTT
TRBJ1-3	-	TRBV18	-	CASSPTGSSTIYF	TGTGCCAGCTCACCGACGGGTTCAAGCACCATATATTTT
TRBJ2-7	few	TRBV7-3	-	CASSEQAGPYEQYF	TGTGCCAGCAGCGAACAGGCCGGGCCCTACGAGCAGTACTTC
TRBJ1-3	-	TRBV5-1	TRBD1	CASSLTGASGNTIYF	TGCGCCAGCAGCTTGACAGGGGCCTCTGGAAACACCATATATTTT
TRBJ1-3	-	TRBV6-5	TRBD1	CASSLSNTGGTIYF	TGTGCCAGCAGTTTGTCTAACACAGGGGGCACCATATATTTT
TRBJ1-2	-	TRBV27	TRBD1	CASSPRTGDGYTF	TGTGCCAGCAGTCCCCGGACAGGGGACGGCTACACCTTC
TRBJ2-7	-	TRBV6-6	TRBD1	CASSPGTGRHEQYF	TGTGCCAGCAGTCCCGGGACAGGGCGCCACGAGCAGTACTTC
TRBJ1-1	-	TRBV6-1	-	CASSEMGSAFF	TGTGCCAGCAGTGAAATGGGGAGTGCTTTCTTT
TRBJ2-7	-	TRBV30	-	CAWSKAGTYEQYF	TGTGCCTGGAGTAAGGCAGGAACCTACGAGCAGTACTTC
TRBJ1-1	-	TRBV6-1	-	CASSNIIQTEAFF	TGTGCCAGCAGCAACATAATACAAACTGAAGCTTTCTTT
TRBJ1-2	once	TRBV5-5	-	CASSLAGYGYTF	TGTGCCAGCAGCTTGGCGGGCTATGGCTACACCTTC
TRBJ1-3	-	TRBV19	TRBD1	CASSRTGTGSGNTIYF	TGTGCCAGTAGTCGAACCGGGACAGGGTCTGGAAACACCATATATTTT
TRBJ2-7	large	TRBV5-6	-	CASSPLGDSYEQYF	TGTGCCAGCAGCCCCCTAGGGGATTCCTACGAGCAGTACTTC
TRBJ2-3	-	TRBV19	-	CASSLFKGTTDTQYF	TGTGCCAGTAGCCTCTTCAAGGGGACCACAGATACGCAGTATTTT
TRBJ1-1	-	TRBV30	-	CAWSDGASSTEAFF	TGTGCCTGGAGTGACGGGGCTTCGAGCACTGAAGCTTTCTTT
TRBJ1-3	-	TRBV21-1	-	CASSRRSGSQVGNTIYF	TGTGCCAGCAGCCGTCGTTCCGGGTCTCAGGTCGGAAACACCATATATTTT
TRBJ2-4	-	TRBV30	-	CAWVKQGSKNIQYF	TGTGCCTGGGTCAAACAGGGTTCCAAAAACATTCAGTACTTC
TRBJ2-7	-	TRBV27	-	CASSYRALGEQYF	TGTGCCAGCAGTTACCGGGCCTTAGGGGAGCAGTACTTC
TRBJ1-2	-	TRBV7-9	-	CASLGQADYGYTF	TGTGCCAGCTTGGGGCAGGCCGACTATGGCTACACCTTC
TRBJ2-7	-	TRBV18	TRBD2	CASSGTSGNDEQYF	TGTGCCAGCTCCGGTACTAGCGGGAATGACGAGCAGTACTTC
TRBJ2-3	-	TRBV27	TRBD2	CASSPSGGDTQYF	TGTGCCAGCAGTCCGTCGGGGGGGGATACGCAGTATTTT